This T cell receptor (beta chain) was obtained from a study of cytomegalovirus exposure and HLA in healthy donors. The junction had 0 bases not matched to a gene; V was cut back by 3 bases and J by 1 base. Germline V gene data show CDR1 as KGHSH and CDR2 as LQKENI. The CDR3 is 14 amino acids. Remarks on this clone: The antigen remains undetermined.

Healthy bone marrow donors made up the donor group. The PCR used 60 Vbeta and 13 Jbeta primers. The protocol was immunoSEQ multiplex PCR, while the TCRdb copy is restricted to in-frame clones and leaves out a portion. The sample includes over 150,000 clones, about 90% of them seen just once. Findings and limits, study-wide: What TCR beta sequences reportedly achieved was accurate prediction of HLA-A and HLA-B alleles in most subjects. In a later analysis, TCR beta V- and J-gene trimming was associated with a missense DCLRE1C variant. Cytomegalovirus status, reportedly, was diagnosed with high specificity and sensitivity by the classifier.

The TCR was taken from a girl under two years old in good health and CMV-seronegative. The chain couples TRBV18 to TRBJ1-5; TRBD1 agrees at 7 bases. The specimen sequenced was PBMCs. CDR3 amino acids: CASSPDRSNQPQHF. CDR3 coding DNA: TGTGCCAGCTCACCGGACAGGAGCAATCAGCCCCAGCATTTT.